This entry lists 32 T cell receptor beta chains sequenced from one sample in a study of T cell clonotyping in hematopoietic cell transplantation. Time point indicated: recipient sample about 28 days before transplant, after cytoreduction. Measured with immunoSEQ multiplex PCR; TCRdb has only the in-frame clones, and not every one. The repertoire holds roughly 44,000 clones, with 85% as singletons. The sample consisted of peripheral blood mononuclear cells, taken before stem cell transplant. These receptor sequences come from a man aged 60-69 years with acute myeloid leukemia. Some clones in this sample may be carry-over from other donors' samples.

J is TRBJ2-1 and V is TRBV28, with TRBD2 matching over 10 bases. The CDR3 spans 16 residues. V dropped 6 bases and J dropped 3; count of bases not matched to a gene: 8. Germline-derived CDR1 and CDR2 are MDHEN and SYDVKM. As DNA, the CDR3 is TGTGCCAGCAGGCGGAGCGGGGGGGTAGTCTACAATGAGCAGTTCTTC. Translated, it gives CASRRSGGVVYNEQFF.

The V and J genes are TRBV12-1 and TRBJ1-3. TRBV12-1 constitutes a pseudogene. The CDR3 has 19 amino acids. The CDR3 region is CASRVRGPIMIRSGNTIYF. In DNA, the CDR3 is TGTGCCAGCAGGGTTAGGGGACCGATAATGATCCGGTCAGGAAACACCATATATTTT.

This rearrangement joins TRBV7-2 to TRBJ1-3, with TRBD1 as a possible D gene (6 bases). The CDR3 is 13 residues long. Germline V lookup: CDR1 SGHTA, CDR2 FQGNSA. V was pared by 5 bases and J by 6 bases, with 11 bases between. CDR3 DNA: TGTGCCAGCAGCGGTGCAGGGGCAAACACCATATATTTT. Translated: CASSGAGANTIYF. Full variable domain (missing parts from reference TRBV7-2 and TRBJ1-3): GAGVSQSPSNKVTEKGKDVELRCDPISGHTALYWYRQSLGQGLEFLIYFQGNSAPDKSGLPSDRFSAERTGGSVSTLTIQRTQQEDSAVYLCASSGAGANTIYFGEGSWLTVV.

The chain recombines TRBV6-5 with TRBJ2-5; D might be TRBD1 or TRBD2, each matching 6 bases. The CDR3 is 13 amino acids. Germline CDR1 reads MNHEY; CDR2 reads SVGAGI. V shed 8 bases and J shed 5 bases, with 15 bases lying between them. In DNA form, the CDR3 reads TGTGCCAGCCGTAGGGGGACTGGGGAGACCCAGTACTTC. Translating it yields CASRRGTGETQYF.

The gene calls are TRBV5-8 and TRBJ2-3; D unresolved. V lost 4 bases and J 3 bases, leaving 12 bases between the germline ends. CDR3 length equals 14 residues. Germline CDR1 SGHTS, CDR2 YDEGEE. CDR3 in DNA: TGTGCCAGCAGCATTACCAGGCCAACAGATACGCAGTATTTT. This gives the protein CASSITRPTDTQYF.

The chain has TRBV5-1 and TRBJ2-7; perhaps TRBD1 as D (6 bases). This CDR3 spans 14 amino acids. Germline CDR1 is SGHRS and CDR2 is YFSETQ. Trimming took 4 bases from V and 0 from J, leaving 11 bases between them. CDR3 in amino acids: CASSHRDNSYEQYF. For the CDR3, the DNA is TGCGCCAGCAGCCACCGGGACAACTCCTACGAGCAGTACTTC.

J is TRBJ2-3 and V is TRBV25-1, with a weak D call TRBD1 (6 bases). The CDR3 consists of 14 residues. V lost 3 bases and J lost 6, with 13 bases in between. Germline CDR1 reads MGHDK; CDR2 reads SYGVNS. CDR3 in amino acids: CASSDDQGRDTQYF. CDR3 bases: TGTGCCAGCAGTGATGATCAGGGGCGTGATACGCAGTATTTT.

The chain recombines TRBV15 with TRBJ2-7; a possible D gene is TRBD2 (6 bases). The CDR3 has 15 residues. Trimming shortened V by 2 bases and J by 1 base, and 12 bases separated the two germline ends. Per the germline V gene, CDR1 is LNHNV and CDR2 is YYDKDF (reference sequence). Here the CDR3 DNA reads TGTGCCACCAGCAGACATCCCGGACTATCCTACGAGCAGTACTTC. It is translated as CATSRHPGLSYEQYF.

This chain connects TRBV10-3 to TRBJ1-5; D not resolved. From germline, CDR1 is ENHRY and CDR2 SYGVKD. The CDR3 totals 19 residues. V was pared by 0 bases and J by 3 bases, with 21 bases between. The chain's CDR3 is CAISESTGMGSVPNQPQHF. CDR3 DNA sequence: TGTGCCATCAGTGAGTCAACGGGAATGGGATCCGTCCCCAATCAGCCCCAGCATTTT.

This chain joins TRBV10-1 and TRBJ2-6, with 11 positions matching TRBD1. V shed 6 bases and J 0 bases; nucleotides not matched to a gene: 7. The CDR3 contains 18 residues. Germline CDR1 reads WNHNN; CDR2 reads SYGVQD (reference sequence). CDR3 DNA sequence: TGCGCCAGCAGAGCCCCGGGACAGGGGGGCTCTGGGGCCAACGTCCTGACTTTC. Translated, it gives CASRAPGQGGSGANVLTF.

This clone was detected only once. J is TRBJ1-3 and V is TRBV5-1, with D tentatively TRBD1 (6 bases). Trimming stripped 4 bases from V and 1 base from J, with 9 bases between. The CDR3 has 14 amino acids. Germline V gives CDR1 SGHRS, CDR2 YFSETQ. The CDR3 spells CASSIDRSGNTIYF. CDR3 coding DNA: TGCGCCAGCAGCATCGACAGGTCTGGAAACACCATATATTTT.

This clone was observed once. The chain has TRBV18 and TRBJ2-7; 8 bases match TRBD1. CDR1 is KGHSH and CDR2 is LQKENI in the germline V gene. The CDR3 spans 14 residues. V gave up 6 bases and J gave up 1 base; unmatched junction bases: 5. This CDR3 is CASSEDRASYEQYF. CDR3 nucleotides: TGTGCCAGCTCCGAGGACAGGGCTTCCTACGAGCAGTACTTC.

The CDR3 loop reads CASSPTSGGIRTQYF. The CDR3 DNA follows: TGTGCCAGCAGCCCGACTAGCGGGGGGATTCGGACCCAGTACTTC. V usage is TRBV2 and J usage is TRBJ2-5; TRBD2 agrees at 13 bases. The junction had 8 bases not matched to a gene; V was cut back by 6 bases and J by 7 bases. CDR1 is SNHLY, CDR2 FYNNEI, per germline. There are 15 residues in the CDR3.

The chain has TRBV7-9 and TRBJ2-7, with D possibly TRBD1 on 6 matching bases. CDR1 SEHNR and CDR2 FQNEAQ come from the germline V gene (reference sequence). Trimming stripped 5 bases from V and 2 bases from J, with 22 bases between. CDR3 length equals 17 residues. The CDR3 region is CASSTSQAGTSTYEQYF. The CDR3 region has the DNA TGTGCCAGCAGCACCTCGCAAGCCGGGACATCTACCTACGAGCAGTACTTC.

The chain joins TRBV11-1 to TRBJ2-7; 8 positions match TRBD2. J gave up 3 bases and V 5 bases, and 9 bases lay outside the gene matches. Germline CDR1 and CDR2: SGHAT and FQDESV (reference sequence). The length of the CDR3 is 15 residues. The CDR3 spells CASSQLAAVGYEQYF. The CDR3 DNA is TGTGCCAGCAGCCAACTAGCGGCGGTCGGCTACGAGCAGTACTTC.

The V gene is TRBV7-2, the J gene TRBJ1-2, with a tentative D call TRBD1 (5 bases). V lost 6 bases to trimming and J lost 5 bases, with 22 bases between them. The germline V gene has CDR1 SGHTA and CDR2 FQGNSA. The CDR3 extends over 16 amino acids. The CDR3 loop is CASRPREAGVRYGYTF. The CDR3 nucleotides read TGTGCCAGCAGACCGAGGGAAGCGGGGGTGAGATATGGCTACACCTTC.

This clone was observed once. J is TRBJ2-5 and V is TRBV7-9; D might be TRBD1 or TRBD2, each matching 6 bases. Germline assignment: CDR1 SEHNR and CDR2 FQNEAQ (reference sequence). This CDR3 has 14 amino acids. V was shortened by 0 bases and J by 5 bases, with 10 bases between the two germline ends. In DNA, the CDR3 is TGTGCCAGCAGCTTAGCAGGGGGAGGCGAGACCCAGTACTTC. Translated: CASSLAGGGETQYF.

This chain links TRBV6-5 with TRBJ1-5; 9 positions agree with TRBD1. The CDR3 is made up of 14 amino acids. The germline CDR1 and CDR2 sequences are MNHEY and SVGAGI. After removal of 6 bases from V and 8 bases from J, the junction contained 8 bases not matched to a gene. In DNA, the CDR3 is TGTGCCAGCAGCACGGACAGGGGCGTTGAGCCCCAGCATTTT. As protein: CASSTDRGVEPQHF.

This rearrangement joins TRBV6-6 to TRBJ1-1; D gene uncertain. This CDR3 comprises 15 residues. V was shortened by 2 bases and J by 0 bases, with 10 bases between the two germline ends. Germline CDR1 is MNHNY and CDR2 is SVGAGI (reference sequence). The CDR3 coding sequence is TGTGCCAGCAGTTACGGTGGGTCGTTGAACACTGAAGCTTTCTTT. This translates into CASSYGGSLNTEAFF.

The V call is TRBV5-6, the J call TRBJ1-6; TRBD1 is a possible D gene (5 bases). Germline lookup yields CDR1 SGHDT and CDR2 YYEEEE. The CDR3 is 15 residues long. The ends were cut back, 1 base at V and 5 bases at J, with 10 bases in the middle. CDR3 nucleotides: TGTGCCAGCAGCTTGTCTCCAGGGCATAATTCACCCCTCCACTTT. It specifies CASSLSPGHNSPLHF.

The V call is TRBV6-5, the J call TRBJ1-5, with a possible D match to TRBD1 (5 bases). Germline lookup yields CDR1 MNHEY and CDR2 SVGAGI. The CDR3 covers 14 residues. The ends were cut back, 6 bases at V and 3 bases at J, with 12 bases in the middle. The CDR3 DNA sequence: TGTGCCAGCAGGGGGACGGCTCCCAATCAGCCCCAGCATTTT. Its protein product is CASRGTAPNQPQHF.

The rearrangement uses TRBV6-5 and TRBJ2-5; the D gene is possibly TRBD1 (6 bases). CDR3 size: 14 residues. Germline V gene lookup returns CDR1 MNHEY and CDR2 SVGAGI. Trimming cost V 0 bases and J 9 bases, with 14 bases left between them. Written as DNA, the CDR3 is TGTGCCAGCAGTTACTCCTCAGGACCAGGGGCCCAGTACTTC. Translation gives CASSYSSGPGAQYF.

This chain joins TRBV30 and TRBJ2-7; D is perhaps TRBD2 (5 bases). Germline CDR1 reads GTSNPN; CDR2 reads SVGIG (reference sequence). The CDR3 covers 15 residues. Trimming removed 0 bases from V and 2 bases from J, with 14 bases in between. The CDR3, as DNA: TGTGCCTGGAGTGTACCTGGAGCGAGGGCCTACGAGCAGTACTTC. It is translated as CAWSVPGARAYEQYF.

This sequence joins TRBV6-5 and TRBJ1-1; 11 bases fit TRBD1. Per the germline V gene, CDR1 is MNHEY and CDR2 is SVGAGI. The V segment lost 2 bases and the J segment 5 bases; nucleotides outside the gene matches: 7. This CDR3 contains 16 residues. CDR3 amino acids: CASSYGFGTGGTEAFF. In DNA, the CDR3 is TGTGCCAGCAGTTACGGGTTCGGGACAGGGGGTACTGAAGCTTTCTTT.

The sample holds a few counts of this clone. This sequence joins TRBV14 and TRBJ2-7; D perhaps matches TRBD1 (6 bases). Germline CDR1 is SGHDN and CDR2 is FVKESK. This CDR3 comprises 15 residues. Trimming took 5 bases from V and 7 from J, leaving 21 bases between them. CDR3: CASSAAGQPSSEQYF. CDR3 coding DNA: TGTGCCAGCAGCGCCGCTGGACAGCCTTCCTCGGAGCAGTACTTC.

The chain combines TRBV7-2 with TRBJ2-3; D may be TRBD2 (6 bases). Trimming removed 5 bases at V and 4 bases at J, with 13 bases between. CDR3 length equals 14 residues. Germline V lookup: CDR1 SGHTA, CDR2 FQGNSA. The CDR3 DNA follows: TGTGCCAGCAGCCCGGGCGGGGCGGCAGATACGCAGTATTTT. Protein sequence: CASSPGGAADTQYF.

The gene calls are TRBV30 and TRBJ2-1; TRBD1 matches 8 bases. CDR1 is GTSNPN, CDR2 SVGIG, per germline (reference sequence). V shed 0 bases and J 9 bases; nucleotides not matched to a gene: 10. The CDR3 totals 15 residues. For the CDR3, the DNA is TGTGCCTGGAGTGTACACGACAGGGGATTGACTGAGCAGTTCTTC. This codes for CAWSVHDRGLTEQFF. The variable domain in full, with the rest retrieved from reference TRBV30 and TRBJ2-1, is SQTIHQWPATLVQPVGSPLSLECTVEGTSNPNLYWYRQAAGRGLQLLFYSVGIGQISSEVPQNLSASRPQDRQFILSSKKLLLSDSGFYLCAWSVHDRGLTEQFFGPGTRLTVL.

This clone has just one count. This chain joins TRBV19 and TRBJ2-7; tentatively, D is TRBD2 (6 bases). Germline values: CDR1 LNHDA, CDR2 SQIVND (reference sequence). The CDR3 covers 13 residues. V was cut by 4 bases and J by 1 base, with 8 bases left in between. CDR3 bases: TGTGCCAGTAGTACCGGGAGTTCCTACGAGCAGTACTTC. It is translated as CASSTGSSYEQYF.

This clone came up once. The CDR3 nucleotides read TGTGCCACCAGCAGAGCAACCGGGACAGGGGGAGTCGAGCAGTACTTC. It is translated as CATSRATGTGGVEQYF. The chain couples TRBV15 to TRBJ2-7, with 11 bases matching TRBD1. Germline V gene lookup returns CDR1 LNHNV and CDR2 YYDKDF (reference sequence). This CDR3 is built from 16 residues. Trimming took 1 base from V and 6 from J; bases not matched to a gene: 8.

This chain joins TRBV28 and TRBJ1-5; weak D call: TRBD1 (6 bases). The V gene's germline CDR1 is MDHEN and CDR2 SYDVKM. Trimming pared 6 bases from V and 4 bases from J, leaving 13 bases between. The length of the CDR3 is 14 residues. The CDR3 is CASRDGQPNQPQHF. The CDR3 coding sequence is TGTGCCAGCAGGGATGGACAGCCAAATCAGCCCCAGCATTTT.

The chain is built from TRBV6-5 and TRBJ1-5; D perhaps matches TRBD1 (6 bases). The germline CDR1 and CDR2 sequences are MNHEY and SVGAGI. The CDR3 has 15 amino acids. Deletions cut 5 bases from V and 2 bases from J, with 13 bases between. CDR3 nucleotides: TGTGCCAGCAGTCCAGAGGACAGCCGCAATCAGCCCCAGCATTTT. It yields the protein CASSPEDSRNQPQHF.

The chain has TRBV27 and TRBJ2-7, with D tentatively TRBD1 (7 bases). From germline, CDR1 is MNHEY and CDR2 SMNVEV (reference sequence). The CDR3 runs to 14 residues. V lost 5 bases and J 1 base, leaving 12 bases between the germline ends. In DNA, the CDR3 is TGTGCCAGCAGTCAGGGGGGTTTTTCCTACGAGCAGTACTTC. It encodes CASSQGGFSYEQYF.